The next 5 T cell receptor beta chains were all read from a single sample in a study of blood T cell repertoires in COVID-19. Libraries were prepared by immunoSEQ multiplex PCR; TCRdb keeps only in-frame clonotypes and omits some of them. The sample contains under 350,000 clones, over 85% of which appear only once. Sequences were obtained from PBMCs or T cells enriched from blood (not recorded which). Receptor source: a woman aged 60-75 years who had recovered from COVID-19.

The genes are TRBV15 and TRBJ2-7; 11 bases line up with TRBD1. The germline V gene encodes CDR1 LNHNV and CDR2 YYDKDF (reference sequence). The CDR3 has 16 residues. V gave up 1 base and J gave up 3 bases; unmatched junction bases: 5. CDR3 sequence: CATSRGAGQGVYEQYF. The CDR3 region has the DNA TGTGCCACCAGCAGAGGGGCGGGACAGGGGGTCTACGAGCAGTACTTC.

The chain uses TRBV6-5 and TRBJ1-1, with D possibly TRBD1 on 5 matching bases. V lost 2 bases and J lost 4, with 17 bases in between. The germline V gene has CDR1 MNHEY and CDR2 SVGAGI. The CDR3 has 16 amino acids. This CDR3 reads CASSYVGRVTSTEAFF. CDR3 in DNA: TGTGCCAGCAGTTACGTGGGCAGGGTGACGAGCACTGAAGCTTTCTTT.

V and J are TRBV11-2 and TRBJ1-2, with D possibly being TRBD1 (5 bases). The V and J ends lost 4 bases and 8 bases respectively, with 17 bases between them. In germline, CDR1 is SGHAT, CDR2 FQNNGV. The CDR3 is made up of 14 amino acids. CDR3 in DNA: TGTGCCAGCAGCTCTCTGAAAGGGGTAGAGGGCTACACCTTC. Amino acid sequence: CASSSLKGVEGYTF.

The chain employs TRBV11-2 and TRBJ2-3; D is unresolved. V lost 4 bases, J lost 2 bases, and 10 bases lay in between. This CDR3 is 14 amino acids long. Germline CDR1 SGHAT, CDR2 FQNNGV. The CDR3 is CASSSTDPTDTQYF. In DNA, the CDR3 is TGTGCCAGCAGCTCCACAGACCCCACAGATACGCAGTATTTT. Full variable domain (rest looked up from reference TRBV11-2 and TRBJ2-3): EAGVAQSPRYKIIEKRQSVAFWCNPISGHATLYWYQQILGQGPKLLIQFQNNGVVDDSQLPKDRFSAERLKGVDSTLKIQPAKLEDSAVYLCASSSTDPTDTQYFGPGTRLTVL.

The chain carries TRBV29-1 and TRBJ2-5; TRBD1 agrees at 7 bases. The CDR3 sequence is 13 residues long. The V gene end was trimmed by 6 bases and the J gene end by 4 bases; junction bases not matched to a gene: 8. CDR1 is SQVTM and CDR2 is ANQGSEA in the germline V gene. CDR3 sequence (DNA): TGCAGCGTCACCGGGACAGCATCAGAGACCCAGTACTTC. Its translation is CSVTGTASETQYF.